The 31 T cell receptor beta chains given below trace back to one sample, sequenced in a study of blood T cells in healthy people across ages. Using a J-beta primer mix together with a sample-barcoded 5' primer, a second PCR was run for roughly 7 to 11 cycles. TCRdb passed the 5' RACE reads through MiXCR, listing each CDR3 protein once. The table has 1.2 million to 1.5 million distinct CDR3 sequences, 35% to 45% seen once. The sample was blood. These receptor sequences come from a woman in her late teens or twenties in good health.

This chain uses TRBV28 with TRBJ1-1; TRBD1 aligns across 7 bases. Germline V lookup: CDR1 MDHEN, CDR2 SYDVKM. J gave up 12 bases and V 5 bases, and 12 bases lay outside the gene matches. This CDR3 region has 13 residues. The CDR3 loop reads CASSPGTAITPFF. In DNA, the CDR3 is TGTGCCAGCAGTCCCGGGACAGCTATTACACCTTTCTTT.

The gene calls are TRBV18 and TRBJ2-5, with 7 positions matching TRBD2. The V and J ends lost 3 bases and 11 bases, in that order; junction bases with no gene match: 18. CDR3 size: 16 residues. Germline V gives CDR1 KGHSH, CDR2 LQKENI. Written as DNA, the CDR3 is TGTGCCAGCTCACCTTCCGGAGCGGGGAAGCCCCATGAGCAGTACTTC. It encodes CASSPSGAGKPHEQYF.

As concerns this clonotype: One end of the junction is discordant with germline, which a read error may explain. The chain recombines TRBV28 with TRBJ1-2; D gene uncertain. This CDR3 has 12 amino acids. Germline assignment: CDR1 MDHEN and CDR2 SYDVKM. CDR3 nucleotides: TGTGTCAGCAGTTTTATGGGTTACGGCTACACCTTC. Protein: CVSSFMGYGYTF.

This chain uses TRBV29-1 with TRBJ2-2, with 11 bases matching TRBD2. Germline lookup yields CDR1 SQVTM and CDR2 ANQGSEA. The ends lost 8 bases at V and 4 bases at J; junction bases unmatched: 15. The CDR3 has 17 amino acids. CDR3 DNA: TGCAGCTTTCTGGGGGTAGCGGGAGGGCCAGGCACCGGGGAGCTGTTTTTT. It translates to CSFLGVAGGPGTGELFF.

In the case of this clonotype: This could be a read error, since a much larger clone is one nucleotide away. The chain carries TRBV5-1 and TRBJ2-7; D possibly uses TRBD1 or TRBD2 (6 bases each). CDR1 and CDR2 (germline): SGHRS, YFSETQ. Trimming took off 6 bases at V and 7 bases at J, with 20 bases between the two ends. The CDR3 sequence is 14 residues long. This CDR3 reads CASNPRGGDGEQYF. The CDR3 coding sequence is TGCGCCAGCAATCCCAGGGGAGGAGATGGTGAGCAGTACTTC. The whole variable domain, remainder taken from reference TRBV5-1 and TRBJ2-7, is KAGVTQTPRYLIKTRGQQVTLSCSPISGHRSVSWYQQTPGQGLQFLFEYFSETQRNKGNFPGRFSGRQFSNSRSEMNVSTLELGDSALYLCASNPRGGDGEQYFGPGTRLTVT.

This clonotype was picked up a small number of times. The chain is built from TRBV28 and TRBJ2-6; a weak D match, TRBD1 (6 bases). The CDR3 loop spans 16 amino acids. The germline V gene encodes CDR1 MDHEN and CDR2 SYDVKM. Trimming removed 10 bases from V and 0 bases from J, with 16 bases in between. The CDR3 loop reads CATSTGGLSGANVLTF. In DNA form, the CDR3 reads TGTGCCACCTCGACAGGAGGTCTCTCTGGGGCCAACGTCCTGACTTTC.

The rearrangement uses TRBV27 and TRBJ1-3, with a possible D match to TRBD1 (5 bases). The germline V gene encodes CDR1 MNHEY and CDR2 SMNVEV (reference sequence). This CDR3 contains 14 residues. V was shortened by 6 bases and J by 2 bases, with 11 bases between the two germline ends. CDR3 residues: CASSQLGAGNTIYF. CDR3 coding DNA: TGTGCCAGCAGCCAGTTGGGGGCTGGAAACACCATATATTTT.

A single count supports this clonotype. The gene calls are TRBV10-1 and TRBJ2-7; D uncertain. The CDR3 sequence is 14 residues long. The V gene's germline CDR1 is WNHNN and CDR2 SYGVQD (reference sequence). V shed 0 bases and J shed 3 bases, with 9 bases lying between them. CDR3 DNA: TGCGCCAGCAGTGAGTCGGGCTCAATCTACGAGCAGTACTTC. It yields the protein CASSESGSIYEQYF.

This clonotype turned up a few times. This CDR3 is CASSRSGDSYEQFF. Written as DNA, the CDR3 is TGTGCCAGCAGCCGCAGCGGGGATAGCTATGAGCAGTTCTTC. This chain connects TRBV7-3 to TRBJ2-1, with 7 bases fitting TRBD2. The CDR3 loop spans 14 amino acids. CDR1 and CDR2 (germline): SGHTA, FQGTGA. J lost 8 bases, V lost 5 bases, and 9 bases had no gene match. The whole variable domain, remainder taken from reference TRBV7-3 and TRBJ2-1, is GAGVSQTPSNKVTEKGKYVELRCDPISGHTALYWYRQSLGQGPEFLIYFQGTGAADDSGLPNDRFFAVRPEGSVSTLKIQRTERGDSAVYLCASSRSGDSYEQFFGPGTRLTVL.

The sample holds a few counts of this clonotype. This sequence joins TRBV10-3 and TRBJ1-2; TRBD1 agrees at 12 bases. This CDR3 spans 14 amino acids. The ends lost 9 bases at V and 4 bases at J; junction bases unmatched: 6. Germline-derived CDR1 and CDR2 are ENHRY and SYGVKD. This CDR3 is CAILGQGAGYGYTF. CDR3 nucleotide sequence: TGTGCCATTCTGGGACAGGGGGCCGGCTATGGCTACACCTTC.

This clonotype has more than one count but fewer than ten. The chain combines TRBV5-1 with TRBJ2-7; possibly TRBD2 for D (6 bases). The CDR3 runs 15 residues. Per germline, CDR1 SGHRS and CDR2 YFSETQ. V lost 1 base and J 0 bases, leaving 11 bases between the germline ends. The CDR3 coding sequence is TGCGCCAGCAGCTTGAGGCTAGCGTCCTCCTACGAGCAGTACTTC. Protein product: CASSLRLASSYEQYF.

Regarding this clonotype: Compared with germline, one end of the junction differs, possibly owing to a read error. V and J are TRBV2 and TRBJ1-1; no firm D call. Germline CDR1 reads SNHLY; CDR2 reads FYNNEI. There are 13 residues in the CDR3. CDR3 residues: CASSEMGNTEAFF. The CDR3 DNA reads TGTGCCAGCAGTGAAATGGGTAACACTGAGGCTTTCTTT.

This clonotype was seen only a few times. This chain connects TRBV7-8 to TRBJ1-2; D perhaps matches TRBD1 (6 bases). CDR1 SGHVS and CDR2 FQNEAQ come from the germline V gene. The CDR3 sequence is 16 residues long. With 1 base removed from V and 2 bases from J, the gap between germline ends came to 14 bases. The DNA of the CDR3 is TGTGCCAGCAGCTTAGATTGGGGGGCGGGAAACTATGGCTACACCTTC. Encoded protein: CASSLDWGAGNYGYTF.

This clonotype was picked up a small number of times. V gene TRBV20-1 combines with J gene TRBJ2-1, with TRBD2 matching over 7 bases. V lost 3 bases, J lost 9 bases, and 8 bases stayed unmatched. Germline values: CDR1 DFQATT, CDR2 SNEGSKA (reference sequence). The CDR3 contains 13 residues. This CDR3 is CSARGGSLGEQFF. The CDR3 nucleotides are TGCAGTGCTAGGGGCGGGAGTCTAGGTGAGCAGTTCTTC.

The chain carries TRBV7-8 and TRBJ1-6, with a tentative D call TRBD1 (5 bases). Germline V gene lookup returns CDR1 SGHVS and CDR2 FQNEAQ. The CDR3 has 15 residues. V gave up 5 bases and J gave up 7 bases, with 15 bases separating them. The CDR3 sequence is CASSAPGRENSPLHF. The CDR3 DNA sequence: TGTGCCAGCAGCGCCCCGGGACGAGAGAATTCACCCCTCCACTTT.

This clonotype was observed a handful of times. Since a much larger clone is just one base distant, this may be a read error. V and J are TRBV9 and TRBJ1-6, with D perhaps TRBD1 (6 bases). This CDR3 has 16 residues. Germline loops: CDR1 SGDLS, CDR2 YYNGEE. The CDR3 nucleotides read TGTGCCAGCAGCGCCCCCCTGCAGGGGCCGGATTCACCCCCCCACTTT. It is translated as CASSAPLQGPDSPPHF.

This clonotype was detected only once. The chain recombines TRBV4-1 with TRBJ1-4; 9 nucleotides line up with TRBD1. V dropped 2 bases and J dropped 8; count of bases not matched to a gene: 6. Per germline, CDR1 MGHRA and CDR2 YSYEKL. CDR3 length: 15 amino acids. For the CDR3, the DNA is TGCGCCAGCAGCCAACAAGGGACAGGGTGGGAAAAACTGTTTTTT. It yields the protein CASSQQGTGWEKLFF.

As regards this clonotype: Mismatch with germline at one junction end may stem from a read error. The genes are TRBV5-1 and TRBJ2-7, with D possibly being TRBD1 or TRBD2 (5 bases each). Germline-derived CDR1 and CDR2 are SGHRS and YFSETQ. This CDR3 contains 15 residues. The CDR3 DNA sequence: TGCGCCAGCAGTTTGGACGGGACGGCTAACTACGAGCAGTACTTC. Translated, it gives CASSLDGTANYEQYF.

The chain employs TRBV12-3 or TRBV12-4 and TRBJ1-1; unclear D gene. Trimming pared 6 bases from V and 13 bases from J, leaving 12 bases between. The CDR3 totals 10 residues. CDR3 sequence reads: CASRYKRGFF. For the CDR3, the DNA is TGTGCCAGCAGGTATAAACGGGGTTTCTTT.

The V gene is TRBV4-2, the J gene TRBJ2-7, with TRBD2 matching 14 bases. The CDR3 runs to 20 residues. V shed 3 bases, J shed 5 bases, and the junction held 18 bases outside the gene matches. Looked up from germline, CDR1 is LGHNA and CDR2 is YNFKEQ. The DNA for the CDR3 is TGTGCCAGCAGCCAGGATGCAACCGGAGGTGGACTAGCGGGGGGTCACGAGCAGTACTTC. Amino acids: CASSQDATGGGLAGGHEQYF.

The CDR3 DNA reads as TGTGCCAGCAGTTACTCCGCCGGGTACGAGGGGACCCAGTACTTC. It specifies CASSYSAGYEGTQYF. The gene calls are TRBV6-5 and TRBJ2-5; perhaps TRBD2 as D (5 bases). Trimming took 0 bases from V and 7 from J, leaving 15 bases between them. The V gene's germline CDR1 is MNHEY and CDR2 SVGAGI. This CDR3 comprises 15 residues.

About this clonotype itself: At one boundary the junction diverges from the germline segment, which might be a read error. The chain couples TRBV4-1 to TRBJ2-3; D might be TRBD1 (5 bases). Germline CDR1 and CDR2: MGHRA and YSYEKL. The CDR3 covers 16 residues. The CDR3 here is CASSQAPGAGTDTQYF. For the CDR3, the DNA is TGCGCCAGTAGCCAAGCCCCTGGGGCCGGCACAGATACGCAGTATTTT.

The gene calls are TRBV7-6 and TRBJ2-2; maybe TRBD1 (6 bases). Germline V CDR1 and CDR2: SGHVS, FNYEAQ. V was cut by 4 bases and J by 0 bases, with 12 bases left in between. The length of the CDR3 is 16 residues. CDR3 nucleotide sequence: TGTGCCAGCAGCTCTGGACAGATCGCGAACACCGGGGAGCTGTTTTTT. Translating it yields CASSSGQIANTGELFF. Drawing the rest from reference TRBV7-6 and TRBJ2-2, the complete variable domain is GAGVSQSPRYKVTKRGQDVALRCDPISGHVSLYWYRQALGQGPEFLTYFNYEAQQDKSGLPNDRFSAERPEGSISTLTIQRTEQRDSAMYRCASSSGQIANTGELFFGEGSRLTVL.

This clonotype turned up a few times. This sequence joins TRBV20-1 and TRBJ1-4, with a possible D match to TRBD1 (6 bases). The CDR3 loop spans 15 amino acids. Trimming removed 3 bases at V and 0 bases at J, with 11 bases between. CDR1 is DFQATT, CDR2 SNEGSKA, per germline (reference sequence). CDR3 nucleotide sequence: TGCAGTGCTAGTGGGGGCCCGGCAACTAATGAAAAACTGTTTTTT. It codes for CSASGGPATNEKLFF.

This clonotype was observed a handful of times. The rearrangement uses TRBV27 and TRBJ2-5, with TRBD2 matching over 13 bases. CDR1 MNHEY and CDR2 SMNVEV come from the germline V gene (reference sequence). The length of the CDR3 is 15 residues. V trimming: 5 bases; J trimming: 5 bases; junction bases outside the gene matches: 5. DNA for the CDR3: TGTGCCAGCAGTCCTGGGACTAGCGGGATTGAGACCCAGTACTTC. Its protein product is CASSPGTSGIETQYF.

J is TRBJ2-1 and V is TRBV29-1; D gene ambiguous. The CDR3 sequence is 14 residues long. CDR1 SQVTM and CDR2 ANQGSEA come from the germline V gene. V was trimmed by 3 bases and J by 0 bases, leaving 9 bases between them. For the CDR3, the DNA is TGCAGCGTTGATAAAAGAAGCTCCTACAATGAGCAGTTCTTC. Translated, it gives CSVDKRSSYNEQFF.

The V call is TRBV2, the J call TRBJ1-3; 10 bases match TRBD1. The V and J ends lost 4 bases and 4 bases, in that order; junction bases with no gene match: 10. Germline CDR1 reads SNHLY; CDR2 reads FYNNEI. The length of the CDR3 is 17 residues. CDR3 amino acids: CASSVPLGGQGGNTIYF. The CDR3 DNA is TGTGCCAGCAGTGTCCCTCTCGGGGGACAGGGGGGAAACACCATATATTTT. Based on the CDR3 plus reference TRBV2 and TRBJ1-3, the full variable domain is EPEVTQTPSHQVTQMGQEVILRCVPISNHLYFYWYRQILGQKVEFLVSFYNNEISEKSEIFDDQFSVERPDGSNFTLKIRSTKLEDSAMYFCASSVPLGGQGGNTIYFGEGSWLTVV.

The table lists this clonotype with a few counts. The chain employs TRBV27 and TRBJ1-1; 7 positions agree with TRBD1. The length of the CDR3 is 13 residues. The germline V gene encodes CDR1 MNHEY and CDR2 SMNVEV (reference sequence). Trimming removed 8 bases from V and 4 bases from J; junction bases left unmatched: 7. CDR3 sequence (DNA): TGTGCCAGCTCAAAAGGGGGCCGCACTGAAGCTTTCTTT. Translating it yields CASSKGGRTEAFF.

The chain recombines TRBV7-6 with TRBJ2-5; D may correspond to TRBD1 or TRBD2 (5 bases each). Germline V lookup: CDR1 SGHVS, CDR2 FNYEAQ. The CDR3 has 15 residues. Trimming pared 5 bases from V and 11 bases from J, leaving 24 bases between. CDR3 protein: CASSPSGPVDNEQYF. The DNA for the CDR3 is TGTGCCAGCAGCCCGTCGGGACCGGTGGACAATGAGCAGTACTTC.

DNA of the CDR3: TGTGCCAGCAGCCAAACGGAGGGCACGGCTAGACTCTACGAGCAGTACTTC. Protein: CASSQTEGTARLYEQYF. The rearrangement uses TRBV3-1 and TRBJ2-5; tentatively, D is TRBD2 (6 bases). The DNA matches TRBJ2-7 better at its end, which makes the J call doubtful. CDR3 size: 17 residues. Germline V CDR1 and CDR2: LGHDT, YNNKEL (reference sequence).

This chain links TRBV6-2 or TRBV6-3 with TRBJ2-1; D is unclear. Trimming took off 4 bases at V and 7 bases at J, with 11 bases between the two ends. There are 13 residues in the CDR3. Germline CDR1 MNHEY, CDR2 SVGEGT. This CDR3 reads CASSSQLRNEQFF. The CDR3 DNA reads as TGTGCCAGCAGTTCCCAGCTCCGGAATGAGCAGTTCTTC.